This T cell receptor beta chain was captured by sequencing in a study of T cells after yellow fever vaccination. Germline loops: CDR1 SGHTA, CDR2 FQGNSA. Trimming took off 8 bases at V and 4 bases at J, with 12 bases between the two ends. This CDR3 region has 13 residues. There are a few counts of this clonotype. The antigen remains undetermined. Study results and limitations: Across the CD4 and CD8 compartments, a small share of clonotypes was present in both.

A process of 5'RACE template switching, which added a universal primer site and UMIs, was used to make TCR cDNA. TCRdb used MiXCR to reprocess the 5' RACE reads, holding one entry per CDR3 protein. The sample carries hundreds of thousands of distinct CDR3 sequences, about 15% recorded once. The receptor's source is a man aged 18 to 29 who received the YFV17D yellow fever vaccine. The V and J genes are TRBV7-2 and TRBJ2-1; D is possibly TRBD2 (6 bases). The input for sequencing was PBMCs, taken roughly 5 days after the first yellow fever vaccination. The chain's CDR3 is CASRASAYNEQFF. The DNA for the CDR3 is TGTGCCAGCCGGGCTAGCGCATACAATGAGCAGTTCTTC.